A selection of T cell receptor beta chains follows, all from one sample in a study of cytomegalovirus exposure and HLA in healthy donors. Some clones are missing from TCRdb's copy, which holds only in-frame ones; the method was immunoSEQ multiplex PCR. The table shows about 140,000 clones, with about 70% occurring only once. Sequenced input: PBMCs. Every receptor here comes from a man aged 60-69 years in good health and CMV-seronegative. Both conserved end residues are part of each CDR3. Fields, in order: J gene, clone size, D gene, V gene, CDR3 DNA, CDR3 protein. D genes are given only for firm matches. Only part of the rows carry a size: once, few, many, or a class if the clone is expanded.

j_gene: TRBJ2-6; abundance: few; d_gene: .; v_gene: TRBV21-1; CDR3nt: TGTGCCAGCAGCAAAGAACAACCCCGGGACAGGGGGCCGTACTCTGGGGCCAACGTCCTGACTTTC; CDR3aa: CASSKEQPRDRGPYSGANVLTF
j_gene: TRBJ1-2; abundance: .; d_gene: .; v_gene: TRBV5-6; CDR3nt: TGTGCCAGCAGCTTCACGGGTCTTCCACTTAATGGCTACACCTTC; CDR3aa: CASSFTGLPLNGYTF
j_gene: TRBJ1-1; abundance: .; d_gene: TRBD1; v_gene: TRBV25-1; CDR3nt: TGTGCCAGCAGTGAGGACAGGCTTGGGAACACTGAAGCTTTCTTT; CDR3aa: CASSEDRLGNTEAFF
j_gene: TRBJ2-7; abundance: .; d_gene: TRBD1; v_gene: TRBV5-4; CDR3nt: TGTGCCAGCAGCTACGGGGACAGCTTCTACGAGCAGTACTTC; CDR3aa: CASSYGDSFYEQYF
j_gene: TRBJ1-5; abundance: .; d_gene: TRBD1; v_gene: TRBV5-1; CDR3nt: TGCGCCAGCAGCCCAGCGACAGGGAATAATCAGCCCCAGCATTTT; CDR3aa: CASSPATGNNQPQHF
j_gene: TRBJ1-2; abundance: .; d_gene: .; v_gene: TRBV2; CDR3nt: TGTGCCAGCAGTGAGGGGGGCTATGGCTACACCTTC; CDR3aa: CASSEGGYGYTF
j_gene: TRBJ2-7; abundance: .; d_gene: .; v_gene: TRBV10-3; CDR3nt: TGTGCCATCAGTGAGTTGGCGGGAAGAACCTACGAGCAGTACTTC; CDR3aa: CAISELAGRTYEQYF
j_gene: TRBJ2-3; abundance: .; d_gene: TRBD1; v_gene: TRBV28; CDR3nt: TGTGCCAGCAGTAATCCAGTTGGGACAGTCAGAGATACGCAGTATTTT; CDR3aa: CASSNPVGTVRDTQYF
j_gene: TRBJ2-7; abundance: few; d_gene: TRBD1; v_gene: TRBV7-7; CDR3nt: TGTGCCAGCAGCTTAGGGACAGGGACATACGAGCAGTACTTC; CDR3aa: CASSLGTGTYEQYF
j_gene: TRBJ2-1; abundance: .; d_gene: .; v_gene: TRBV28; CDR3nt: TGTGCCAGCAGTTTCCAGCGGTTTGGGAATGAGCAGTTCTTC; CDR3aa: CASSFQRFGNEQFF
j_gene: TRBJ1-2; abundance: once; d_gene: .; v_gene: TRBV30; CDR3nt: TGTGCCTGGAACGGGGATCCCTATGGCTACACCTTC; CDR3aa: CAWNGDPYGYTF
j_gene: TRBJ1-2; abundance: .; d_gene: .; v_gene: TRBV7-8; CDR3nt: TGTGCCAGCAGCTTAGTACGCTTAGGGGGCTATGGCTACACCTTC; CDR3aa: CASSLVRLGGYGYTF
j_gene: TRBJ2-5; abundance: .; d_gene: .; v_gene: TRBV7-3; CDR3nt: TGTGCCAGCAGCTCAGGGGATGGACAGACCCAGTACTTC; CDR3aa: CASSSGDGQTQYF
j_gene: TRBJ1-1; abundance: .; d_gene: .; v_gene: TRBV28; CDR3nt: TGTGCCAGCAGTTTATCCCAGCAGGGAAGGGCTTTCTTT; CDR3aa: CASSLSQQGRAFF
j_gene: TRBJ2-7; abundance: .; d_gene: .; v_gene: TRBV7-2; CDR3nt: TGTGCCAGCAGCTTGCCCGTAGCGGCCCTCACTCCCTACGAGCAGTACTTC; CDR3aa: CASSLPVAALTPYEQYF
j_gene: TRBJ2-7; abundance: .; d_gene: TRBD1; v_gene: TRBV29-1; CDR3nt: TGCAGCGTTGAAGGAGGACAGGGGGACGAGCAGTACTTC; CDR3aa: CSVEGGQGDEQYF
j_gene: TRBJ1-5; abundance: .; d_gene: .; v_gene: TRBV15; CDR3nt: TGTGCCACCAGCAGAGCTAGAACAGGGAATAGCAATCAGCCCCAGCATTTT; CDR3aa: CATSRARTGNSNQPQHF
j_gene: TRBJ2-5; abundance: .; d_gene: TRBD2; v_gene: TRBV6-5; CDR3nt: TGTGCCAGCAGTGCCGCTAGCGGGAGGGAGACCCAGTACTTC; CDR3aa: CASSAASGRETQYF
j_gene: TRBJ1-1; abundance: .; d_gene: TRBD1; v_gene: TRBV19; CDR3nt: TGTGCCAGTAGTTTAGGACAGGAAACGAACACTGAAGCTTTCTTT; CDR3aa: CASSLGQETNTEAFF
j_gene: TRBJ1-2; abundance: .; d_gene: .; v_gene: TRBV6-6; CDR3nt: TGTGCCAGCAACCGACAGGCGACCAACTATGGCTACACCTTC; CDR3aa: CASNRQATNYGYTF
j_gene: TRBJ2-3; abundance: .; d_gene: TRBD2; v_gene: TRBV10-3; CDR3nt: TGTGCCATCAGCGTAGCGGGAGTGAGCTCAGATACGCAGTATTTT; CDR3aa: CAISVAGVSSDTQYF
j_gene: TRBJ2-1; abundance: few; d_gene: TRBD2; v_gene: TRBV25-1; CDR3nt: TGTGCCAGCAGCTCTAGCGGGAGAAGATGGAATGAGCAGTTCTTC; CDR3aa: CASSSSGRRWNEQFF
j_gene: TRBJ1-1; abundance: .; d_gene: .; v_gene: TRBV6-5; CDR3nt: TGTGCCAGCAGTTATTCGGGTGATGAAGCTTTCTTT; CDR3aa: CASSYSGDEAFF
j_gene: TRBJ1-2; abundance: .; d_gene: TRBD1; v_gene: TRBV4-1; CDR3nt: TGCGCCAGCAGCCGATCCCGGGACAGGGGGGAGGAGGGCTACACCTTC; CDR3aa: CASSRSRDRGEEGYTF
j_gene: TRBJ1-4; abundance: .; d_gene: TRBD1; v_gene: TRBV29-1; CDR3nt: TGCAGCGTGCAGACAGGGGTATGGGAAAAACTGTTTTTT; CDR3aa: CSVQTGVWEKLFF
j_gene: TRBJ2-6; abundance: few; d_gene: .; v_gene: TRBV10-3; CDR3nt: TGTGCCATCAATGGTGAGAGTGGGGCCAACGTCCTGACTTTC; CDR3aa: CAINGESGANVLTF
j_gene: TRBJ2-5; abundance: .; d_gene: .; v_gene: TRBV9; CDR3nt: TGTGCCAGCAGCTTAGCCCCCAGGGGAAGTCAAGAGACCCAGTACTTC; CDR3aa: CASSLAPRGSQETQYF
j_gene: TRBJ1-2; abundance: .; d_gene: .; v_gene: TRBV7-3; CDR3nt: TGTGCCAGCGGGAGAAACTATGGCTACACCTTC; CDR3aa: CASGRNYGYTF
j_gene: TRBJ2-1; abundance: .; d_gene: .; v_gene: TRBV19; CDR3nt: TGTGCCAGTAGTATGTTTCTTGGGGGCGGTGAGCAGTTCTTC; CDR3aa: CASSMFLGGGEQFF
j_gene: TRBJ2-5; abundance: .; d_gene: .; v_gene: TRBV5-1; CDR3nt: TGCGCCAGCAGCTGGAAACAGGGTCAAGAGACCCAGTACTTC; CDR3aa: CASSWKQGQETQYF
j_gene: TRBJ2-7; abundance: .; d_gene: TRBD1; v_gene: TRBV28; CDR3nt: TGTGCCAGTAAGGGACAGGTCTACGAGCAGTACTTC; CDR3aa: CASKGQVYEQYF
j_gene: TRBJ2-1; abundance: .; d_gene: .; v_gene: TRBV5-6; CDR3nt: TGTGCCAGCAGCGCCCCGGTCCGTTCCTTCAACAATGAGCAGTTCTTC; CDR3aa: CASSAPVRSFNNEQFF
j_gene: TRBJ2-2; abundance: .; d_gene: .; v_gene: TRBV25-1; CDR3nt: TGTGCCAGCAATCGCAGGGGGAACACCGGGGAGCTGTTTTTT; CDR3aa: CASNRRGNTGELFF
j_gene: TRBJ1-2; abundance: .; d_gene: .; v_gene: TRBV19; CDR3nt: TGTGCCAGGGGGGGAAAAGTTAACTATGGCTACACCTTC; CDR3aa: CARGGKVNYGYTF
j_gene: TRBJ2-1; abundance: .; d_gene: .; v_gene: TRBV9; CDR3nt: TGTGCCAGCAGCGTCTTTGGGGAGACCGATTACAATGAGCAGTTCTTC; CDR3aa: CASSVFGETDYNEQFF
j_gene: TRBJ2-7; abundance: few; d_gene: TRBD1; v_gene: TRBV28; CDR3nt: TGTGCCAGCAGTTCAACCCGACAGGGCTACGAGCAGTACTTC; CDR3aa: CASSSTRQGYEQYF
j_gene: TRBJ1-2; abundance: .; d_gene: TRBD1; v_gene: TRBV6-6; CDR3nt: TGTGCCAGCAGTCACGGACAGGGTAATGGCTACACCTTC; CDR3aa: CASSHGQGNGYTF
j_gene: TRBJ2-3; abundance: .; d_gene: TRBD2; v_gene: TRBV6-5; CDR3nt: TGTGCCAGCAGCCGGACTAGTCTTCGCACAGATACGCAGTATTTT; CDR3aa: CASSRTSLRTDTQYF
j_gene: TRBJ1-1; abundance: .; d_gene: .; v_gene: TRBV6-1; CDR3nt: TGTGCCAGCAGCTTAACAGGGAATGGAGCTTTCTTT; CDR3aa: CASSLTGNGAFF
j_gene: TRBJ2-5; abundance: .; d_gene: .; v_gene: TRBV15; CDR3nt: TGTGCCACCAGCAGAGATGGGGAGGACCAAGAGACCCAGTACTTC; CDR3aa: CATSRDGEDQETQYF
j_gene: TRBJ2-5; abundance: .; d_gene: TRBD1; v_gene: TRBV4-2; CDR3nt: TGTGCCAGCAGTGGATCCGGGACAGTCCAAGAGACCCAGTACTTC; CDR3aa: CASSGSGTVQETQYF
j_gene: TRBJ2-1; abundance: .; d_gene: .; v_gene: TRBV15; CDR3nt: TGTGCCACCAGCAGAGACAGGGAATACAATGAGCAGTTCTTC; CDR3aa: CATSRDREYNEQFF
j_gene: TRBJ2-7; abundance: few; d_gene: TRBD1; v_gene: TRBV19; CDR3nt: TGTGCCAGTAGTAGCACCGGGACAGAAGCTGCCGAGCAGTACTTC; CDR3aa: CASSSTGTEAAEQYF
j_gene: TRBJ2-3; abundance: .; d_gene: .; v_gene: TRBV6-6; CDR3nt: TGTGCCAGCAGCCAGGCCACAGATACGCAGTATTTT; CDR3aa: CASSQATDTQYF
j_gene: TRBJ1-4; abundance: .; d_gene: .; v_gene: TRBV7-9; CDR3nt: TGTGCCAGCAGCTTGAATAGGGACTCTGAAAAACTGTTTTTT; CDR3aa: CASSLNRDSEKLFF